The 27 T cell receptor beta chains presented below share a single source sample, sequenced in a study of T cell responses to AZD1222 COVID-19 vaccine. The repertoire was sequenced with immunoSEQ multiplex PCR; TCRdb's copy has only in-frame clones and lacks some. The data show roughly 120,000 clones, around 89% seen once. Sequenced here: peripheral blood, sampled on day 0 of AZD1222 vaccination. The receptors come from an adult in good health.

The chain is built from TRBV20-1 and TRBJ1-2, with 7 bases identical to TRBD1. The V gene's germline CDR1 is DFQATT and CDR2 SNEGSKA (reference sequence). The CDR3 has 14 residues. V lost 3 bases and J lost 3; bases outside the gene matches: 7. The CDR3 sequence is CSASPRQGHYGYTF. The CDR3, as DNA: TGCAGTGCTAGTCCCCGACAGGGCCACTATGGCTACACCTTC.

In its sample, this clone was seen many times. Other DNA sequences within the sample encode an identical CDR3. This rearrangement joins TRBV2 to TRBJ2-2; no definite D call. Per the germline V gene, CDR1 is SNHLY and CDR2 is FYNNEI. The CDR3 has 14 amino acids. The V end lost 1 base, the J end lost 1 base, and 4 bases lay between the germline ends. The CDR3, as DNA: TGTGCCAGCAGTGAAGTGCGGAACACCGGGGAGCTGTTTTTT. Its protein is CASSEVRNTGELFF.

This clone was counted once. J is TRBJ1-1 and V is TRBV7-8; 7 bases are shared with TRBD1. The germline V gene has CDR1 SGHVS and CDR2 FQNEAQ. The length of the CDR3 is 14 residues. V gave up 5 bases and J gave up 4 bases; unmatched junction bases: 7. The CDR3 loop reads CASSTQGSSTEAFF. CDR3 coding DNA: TGTGCCAGCAGCACACAGGGGTCGAGCACTGAAGCTTTCTTT.

V and J are TRBV7-9 and TRBJ1-1, with a tentative D call TRBD1 (5 bases). The germline V gene has CDR1 SEHNR and CDR2 FQNEAQ (reference sequence). The CDR3 has 12 amino acids. Trimming removed 5 bases from V and 12 bases from J, with 16 bases in between. The CDR3 region has the DNA TGTGCCAGCAGCCTACAGGAGCCGCGTTCTTTCTTT. This translates into CASSLQEPRSFF.

The rearrangement joins TRBV6-1 to TRBJ1-2; D gene ambiguous. The ends were cut back, 1 base at V and 6 bases at J, with 18 bases in the middle. Germline V CDR1 and CDR2: MNHNS, SASEGT. The CDR3 runs to 16 residues. CDR3 residues: CASSEVERALWNGYTF. The CDR3 DNA is TGTGCCAGCAGTGAAGTTGAAAGGGCCCTCTGGAATGGCTACACCTTC.

The chain uses TRBV4-1 and TRBJ1-1; unclear D gene. The CDR3 length is 14 residues. V was cut by 2 bases and J by 0 bases, with 7 bases left in between. Germline V CDR1 and CDR2: MGHRA, YSYEKL. CDR3 protein: CASSQRALNTEAFF. CDR3 DNA sequence: TGCGCCAGCAGCCAAAGGGCGCTGAACACTGAAGCTTTCTTT.

V is TRBV13 and J is TRBJ1-2, with 8 nucleotides matching TRBD1. Germline CDR1 PRHDT, CDR2 FYEKMQ (reference sequence). V dropped 6 bases and J dropped 6; count of bases not matched to a gene: 12. The CDR3 extends over 15 amino acids. CDR3 sequence: CASRTTPGQVDGYTF. Here the CDR3 DNA reads TGTGCCAGCAGAACGACCCCGGGACAGGTCGATGGCTACACCTTC.

The chain uses TRBV3-1 (or the pseudogene TRBV3-2) and TRBJ1-4, with D hard to call. CDR1 is LGHDT and CDR2 is YNNKEL in the germline V gene (reference sequence). V lost 2 bases and J 3 bases, leaving 10 bases between the germline ends. The CDR3 totals 15 residues. CDR3 in amino acids: CASSQIIGPNEKLFF. The CDR3 region has the DNA TGTGCCAGCAGCCAAATAATAGGGCCTAATGAAAAACTGTTTTTT.

The chain couples TRBV30 to TRBJ2-1; TRBD1 matches at 9 bases. The CDR3 is 14 amino acids. The ends lost 5 bases at V and 6 bases at J; junction bases unmatched: 8. CDR1 is GTSNPN and CDR2 is SVGIG in the germline V gene (reference sequence). CDR3 coding DNA: TGTGCCTGGGTACGGGACAGGGTGGGCAATGAGCAGTTCTTC. Protein product: CAWVRDRVGNEQFF.

The chain joins TRBV25-1 to TRBJ2-7, with 9 bases fitting TRBD1. CDR3 length: 13 residues. Trimming took 10 bases from V and 3 from J; bases not matched to a gene: 7. Germline-derived CDR1 and CDR2 are MGHDK and SYGVNS. The CDR3, as DNA: TGTGCCACCTTCCCGGGACAGGGCTACGAGCAGTACTTC. Protein: CATFPGQGYEQYF.

The chain is built from TRBV27 and TRBJ1-5, with D possibly TRBD1 on 6 matching bases. CDR1 and CDR2 (germline): MNHEY, SMNVEV (reference sequence). There are 15 residues in the CDR3. V was pared by 0 bases and J by 6 bases, with 12 bases between. This CDR3 is CASSLSRGSAQPQHF. For the CDR3, the DNA is TGTGCCAGCAGTTTATCGAGGGGGTCGGCTCAGCCCCAGCATTTT.

The chain employs TRBV27 and TRBJ1-2; D may be TRBD1 (5 bases). The CDR3 consists of 17 residues. Trimming took off 7 bases at V and 0 bases at J, with 21 bases between the two ends. Germline V gene lookup returns CDR1 MNHEY and CDR2 SMNVEV (reference sequence). Here the CDR3 reads CASNPRMGQDPNYGYTF. In DNA, the CDR3 is TGTGCCAGCAACCCACGCATGGGGCAAGACCCTAACTATGGCTACACCTTC.

This clone was seen once. V and J are TRBV15 and TRBJ2-7; TRBD1 matches 8 bases. V lost 3 bases and J lost 1; bases outside the gene matches: 11. Germline CDR1 LNHNV, CDR2 YYDKDF (reference sequence). The CDR3 consists of 17 residues. The DNA for the CDR3 is TGTGCCACCAGCAGGGACGACGGGACAGGTACATCCTACGAGCAGTACTTC. This sequence encodes CATSRDDGTGTSYEQYF.

The genes are TRBV29-1 and TRBJ1-2, with a tentative D call TRBD1 (6 bases). Trimming removed 4 bases at V and 2 bases at J, with 8 bases between. In germline, CDR1 is SQVTM, CDR2 ANQGSEA. CDR3 length: 12 residues. CDR3 amino acids: CSVGDRNYGYTF. The CDR3 coding sequence is TGCAGCGTTGGAGACAGGAACTATGGCTACACCTTC.

The CDR3 sequence: CASGLVLPPRDAEAFF. Here the CDR3 DNA reads TGTGCTAGTGGTTTGGTACTACCGCCGAGGGACGCTGAAGCTTTCTTT. The rearrangement uses TRBV12-5 and TRBJ1-1; a weak D match, TRBD1 (5 bases). Germline V gene data show CDR1 as LGHNT and CDR2 as FRNRAP. V was pared by 0 bases and J by 6 bases, with 17 bases between. The CDR3 length is 16 residues.

The chain is built from TRBV10-3 and TRBJ2-7; D possibly corresponds to TRBD1 (6 bases). CDR1 and CDR2 from the germline V gene are ENHRY and SYGVKD. CDR3 length equals 12 residues. V lost 4 bases, J lost 3 bases, and 7 bases lay in between. CDR3 sequence: CAISGQDYEQYF. The CDR3 nucleotides are TGTGCCATCAGTGGACAGGACTACGAGCAGTACTTC.

V is TRBV2 and J is TRBJ2-1; TRBD2 agrees at 10 bases. V gave up 8 bases and J gave up 6 bases; unmatched junction bases: 10. Germline V CDR1 and CDR2: SNHLY, FYNNEI. This CDR3 comprises 15 residues. The CDR3 region has the DNA TGTGCCAGCGAAAGGGCTAGCGGGAGTTTCAATGAGCAGTTCTTC. Its translation: CASERASGSFNEQFF.

The rearrangement links TRBV27 to TRBJ2-1; TRBD2 aligns across 11 bases. V lost 3 bases and J lost 4; bases outside the gene matches: 2. Germline CDR1 MNHEY, CDR2 SMNVEV (reference sequence). This CDR3 comprises 15 residues. The CDR3 nucleotides read TGTGCCAGCAGTTTGACTAGCGGGGTTTACAATGAGCAGTTCTTC. Amino acids: CASSLTSGVYNEQFF.

The chain recombines TRBV5-1 with TRBJ1-2, with D hard to call. This CDR3 has 16 residues. Trimming took off 0 bases at V and 6 bases at J, with 18 bases between the two ends. CDR1 SGHRS and CDR2 YFSETQ come from the germline V gene. The CDR3 loop reads CASSLVARVSYNGYTF. The CDR3 DNA is TGCGCCAGCAGCTTGGTAGCAAGAGTCAGCTATAATGGCTACACCTTC.

The V gene is TRBV7-7, the J gene TRBJ2-2, with unresolved D. The CDR3 is 16 amino acids. Per germline, CDR1 SSHAT and CDR2 FNYEAQ (reference sequence). Deletions cut 1 base from V and 1 base from J, with 10 bases between. The CDR3 bases are TGTGCCAGCAGCTTAGTGGGCGGATTGAACACCGGGGAGCTGTTTTTT. Amino acid sequence: CASSLVGGLNTGELFF.

The V and J genes are TRBV3-1 (or the pseudogene TRBV3-2) and TRBJ2-5; D is unclear. Germline V CDR1 and CDR2: LGHDT, YNNKEL (reference sequence). The CDR3 sequence is 15 residues long. The ends were cut back, 0 bases at V and 3 bases at J, with 11 bases in the middle. CDR3 bases: TGTGCCAGCAGCCAAGATGGGCTAGATAAAGAGACCCAGTACTTC. Its translation is CASSQDGLDKETQYF.

This chain joins TRBV5-1 and TRBJ1-4; D is undetermined. CDR1 SGHRS and CDR2 YFSETQ come from the germline V gene. This CDR3 is built from 15 residues. With 4 bases removed from V and 4 bases from J, the gap between germline ends came to 14 bases. CDR3 DNA sequence: TGCGCCAGCAGCCCCAGAGGGTCAGATAATGAAAAACTGTTTTTT. Translated: CASSPRGSDNEKLFF.

The V gene is TRBV6-1, the J gene TRBJ1-4, with a possible D match to TRBD1 (6 bases). Germline assignment: CDR1 MNHNS and CDR2 SASEGT. This CDR3 has 18 amino acids. Trimming left V 3 bases short and J 1 base short, with 18 bases between. The CDR3, as DNA: TGTGCCAGCAGTGACCAGACACTACTCAGGGGAACTAATGAAAAACTGTTTTTT. Its translation: CASSDQTLLRGTNEKLFF.

V gene TRBV19 combines with J gene TRBJ1-6, with 9 bases that match TRBD1. Germline lookup yields CDR1 LNHDA and CDR2 SQIVND (reference sequence). With V trimmed by 5 bases and J by 10 bases, 9 bases remained unmatched. The CDR3 extends over 15 amino acids. The CDR3: CASSPGDRAYSPLHF. CDR3 bases: TGTGCCAGTAGTCCCGGGGACAGGGCGTACTCACCCCTCCACTTT.

Only a few counts were recorded for this clone. This chain uses TRBV12-3 or TRBV12-4 with TRBJ1-2; TRBD1 aligns across 8 bases. The J segment lost 6 bases and the V segment lost 6 bases, leaving 6 bases of the junction unmatched. The length of the CDR3 is 13 residues. In nucleotides, the CDR3 is TGTGCCAGCAGCCCGACAGGGGCGGATGGCTACACCTTC. It encodes CASSPTGADGYTF.

The V call is TRBV19, the J call TRBJ1-5; perhaps TRBD1 as D (6 bases). The CDR3 consists of 15 residues. Germline-derived CDR1 and CDR2 are LNHDA and SQIVND (reference sequence). The V end lost 0 bases, the J end lost 4 bases, and 10 bases lay between the germline ends. The DNA of the CDR3 is TGTGCCAGTAGTATAGATGGAGGGGGAAATCAGCCCCAGCATTTT. Protein: CASSIDGGGNQPQHF.

The rearrangement joins TRBV10-3 to TRBJ1-2; 9 positions agree with TRBD1. Germline trimming cut 2 bases from V and 8 bases from J; bases unmatched to any gene: 9. There are 15 residues in the CDR3. Germline lookup yields CDR1 ENHRY and CDR2 SYGVKD. The CDR3 protein is CAISEAGTGKDGYTF. For the CDR3, the DNA is TGTGCCATCAGTGAGGCCGGGACAGGGAAAGACGGCTACACCTTC.